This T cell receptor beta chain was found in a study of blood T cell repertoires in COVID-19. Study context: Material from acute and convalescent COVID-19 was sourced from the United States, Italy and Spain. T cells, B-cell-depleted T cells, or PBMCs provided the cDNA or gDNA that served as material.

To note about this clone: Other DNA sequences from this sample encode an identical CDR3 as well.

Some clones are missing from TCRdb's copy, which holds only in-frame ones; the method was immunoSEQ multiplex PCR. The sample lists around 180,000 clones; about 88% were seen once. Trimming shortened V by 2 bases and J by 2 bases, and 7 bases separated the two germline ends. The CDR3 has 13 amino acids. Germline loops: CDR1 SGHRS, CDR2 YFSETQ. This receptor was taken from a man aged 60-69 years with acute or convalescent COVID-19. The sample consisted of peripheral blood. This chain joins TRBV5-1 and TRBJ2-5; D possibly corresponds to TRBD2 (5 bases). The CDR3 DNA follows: TGCGCCAGCAGCTTCCCGGGACAAGAGACCCAGTACTTC. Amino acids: CASSFPGQETQYF.